Below, one T cell receptor beta chain is given with its context. V shed 0 bases and J shed 5 bases, with 14 bases lying between them. Looked up from germline, CDR1 is SGDLS and CDR2 is YYNGEE. This CDR3 region has 15 residues. The sample comes from a study of shared clonotypes between healthy human individuals. Generated by immunoSEQ multiplex PCR, the TCRdb table keeps only in-frame clones and is missing some. The profile covers more than 2,000,000 clones, with 90% to 95% appearing a single time and 0.11% to 0.15% taken by the ten largest. The sample comprised naive CD4+ T cells sorted from blood. Subset noted: CD45RA+ positively selected. This TCR came from a young man in good health. The rearrangement links TRBV9 to TRBJ2-5; D may be TRBD2 (6 bases). The CDR3, as DNA: TGTGCCAGCAGCGTAGCTGGGGGGAGTACGGAGACCCAGTACTTC. Translated, it gives CASSVAGGSTETQYF.